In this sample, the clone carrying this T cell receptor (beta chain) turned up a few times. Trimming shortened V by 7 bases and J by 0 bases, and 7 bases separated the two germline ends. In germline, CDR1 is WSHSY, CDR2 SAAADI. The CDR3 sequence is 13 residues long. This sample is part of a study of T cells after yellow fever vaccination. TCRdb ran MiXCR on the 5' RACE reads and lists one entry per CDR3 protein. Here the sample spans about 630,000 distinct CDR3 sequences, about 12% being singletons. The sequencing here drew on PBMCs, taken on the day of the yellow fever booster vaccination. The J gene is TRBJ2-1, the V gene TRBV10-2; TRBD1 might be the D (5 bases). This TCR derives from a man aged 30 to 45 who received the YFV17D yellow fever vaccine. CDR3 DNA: TGCGCCAGCACCCAGGGCTCCTACAATGAGCAGTTCTTC. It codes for CASTQGSYNEQFF.